Listed below are T cell receptor beta chains from one sample, sequenced in a study of radiotherapy plus CTLA-4 blockade in lung cancer. Assay used: immunoSEQ multiplex PCR; TCRdb lists only in-frame clones, some missing. This table holds 81,000 or so clones, about 78% found once. Sample: peripheral blood, taken from a patient treated with radiotherapy plus ipilimumab. The receptor source for this set is a human donor with non-small cell lung cancer whose response to radiotherapy plus ipilimumab could not be evaluated. Some clones in this sample may be carry-over from other donors' samples. CDR3s include the opening cysteine and the closing phenylalanine or tryptophan. A D gene is named only where the DNA matches it firmly. Size is stated for part of the rows, as once, few or many counts, or as a class when the clone is expanded.

NA TRBD2 TRBJ2-3 TRBV27 TGTGCCAGCAGCTCCAGACTAGCGGGGAGCTCCTACACAGATACGCAGTATTTT CASSSRLAGSSYTDTQYF
NA NA TRBJ2-2 TRBV2 TGTGCCAGCAGGGACCATCAGGGCACCGGGGAGCTGTTTTTT CASRDHQGTGELFF
NA NA TRBJ1-4 TRBV19 TGTGCCAGTAGTTTACAGGGAAGATGGGAAAAACTGTTTTTT CASSLQGRWEKLFF
few NA TRBJ2-7 TRBV6-5 TGTGCCAGCAGTCCCCCCGGGACATCCTCCTACGAGCAGTACTTC CASSPPGTSSYEQYF
few NA TRBJ2-3 TRBV19 TGTGCCAGTAGTATCGTGGCTAGCGATAGCACAGATACGCAGTATTTT CASSIVASDSTDTQYF
NA NA TRBJ2-1 TRBV5-1 TGCGCCAGCAGCTTGTCCGATGAGCAGTTCTTC CASSLSDEQFF
NA TRBD1 TRBJ1-5 TRBV4-3 TGCGCCAGCAGCCCGGACAGGGGGCATCAGCCCCAGCATTTT CASSPDRGHQPQHF
NA NA TRBJ1-6 TRBV7-2 TGTGCCAGCAGCCGCCGGACAGTTACCTTTTCACCCCTCCACTTT CASSRRTVTFSPLHF
NA TRBD1 TRBJ2-5 TRBV7-3 TGTGCCAGCAGCGTACTAGGACAGGGGGCCGGAGAGACCCAGTACTTC CASSVLGQGAGETQYF
once NA TRBJ2-7 TRBV15 TGTGCCACCAGCAGAGGCCCGGAGACCTACGAGCAGTACTTC CATSRGPETYEQYF
NA NA TRBJ2-7 TRBV11-3 TGTGCCAGCAGCTTAGGACAGGGAGGCTCCTACGAGCAGTACTTC CASSLGQGGSYEQYF
NA TRBD1 TRBJ1-2 TRBV7-6 TGTGCCAGCAGTCCGCTTCCTCAGACAGGGGGCAACTACTATGGCTACACCTTC CASSPLPQTGGNYYGYTF
NA TRBD1 TRBJ2-3 TRBV6-5 TGTGCCAGCAGTTACCGTTGGACAGGGGGCTCAGATACGCAGTATTTT CASSYRWTGGSDTQYF
few NA TRBJ2-7 TRBV7-8 TGTGCCAGCAGCGCCGACAGATTTGAGTACTTC CASSADRFEYF
NA NA TRBJ1-1 TRBV5-1 TGCGCCGGCAATGGGGCGCGCACTGAAGCTTTCTTT CAGNGARTEAFF